This T cell receptor beta chain was found in a study of blood T cells in healthy people across ages. Study-level information: In model experiments, template switching was able to capture about one barcoded beta molecule for every two T cells that were present.

This clonotype showed up just a few times. Its specificity is not known. A sample-barcoded 5' primer and a J-beta primer mix were used in a second PCR of roughly 6 to 12 cycles. With 12 random nucleotides, a template-switch adaptor tagged each individual cDNA molecule. In TCRdb, the 5' RACE reads were re-called with MiXCR into one record per CDR3 protein. The repertoire holds over 1,500,000 distinct CDR3 sequences, with about 49% as singletons. With V trimmed by 10 bases and J by 1 base, 3 bases remained unmatched. CDR3 size: 13 residues. The germline gives CDR1 SNHLY, CDR2 FYNNEI. Study results and caveats: Older age went with lower TCR beta diversity per million T cells, in a roughly linear way.

Sequenced sample: blood. The clonotype originates from a woman aged 40 to 49 in good health. V and J are TRBV2 and TRBJ2-3, with 9 bases identical to TRBD2. CDR3 coding DNA: TGTGCCACTTTAGCGGGGGGCACAGATACGCAGTATTTT. Protein: CATLAGGTDTQYF.